This T cell receptor beta chain was obtained from a study of blood T cell repertoires in COVID-19. The assay was immunoSEQ multiplex PCR, and TCRdb's table has in-frame clones only and misses some. The table shows tens of thousands of clones, with 60% to 80% occurring only once. The CDR3 totals 14 residues. The V and J ends lost 5 bases and 3 bases respectively, with 14 bases between them. CDR1 SGHRS and CDR2 YFSETQ come from the germline V gene. V and J are TRBV5-1 and TRBJ1-2, with a tentative D call TRBD1 (5 bases). Source material: peripheral blood. The sequence came from a man between 65 and 79 years old with COVID-19, enrolled during active disease. The CDR3 DNA reads TGCGCCAGCAGGGTTGGCGGGACGCACTATGGCTACACCTTC. Its translation: CASRVGGTHYGYTF.